What follows are 18 T cell receptor beta chains derived from one specimen sequenced in a study of beta chain features in type 1 diabetes. Isolated RNA was reverse transcribed in full, so expressed TCRB transcripts were sequenced. Only in-frame clones appear in the TCRdb table, and some are missing; sequencing was by immunoSEQ multiplex PCR. The table includes more than 350,000 clones, 11% detected once. Sample: naive CD4+ T cells from blood. The source of these receptors is a woman between 18 and 29 years old in good health.

The CDR3 protein is CASRGTGASNQPQHF. CDR3 DNA: TGTGCCAGCAGGGGGACAGGGGCGAGCAATCAGCCCCAGCATTTT. The rearrangement links TRBV6-1 to TRBJ1-5; 10 nucleotides line up with TRBD1. There are 15 residues in the CDR3. V lost 6 bases and J lost 1; bases outside the gene matches: 3. Germline CDR1 reads MNHNS; CDR2 reads SASEGT.

This clone was counted a few times. V is TRBV5-6 and J is TRBJ2-5; no firm D call. Trimming pared 1 base from V and 5 bases from J, leaving 12 bases between. The germline gives CDR1 SGHDT, CDR2 YYEEEE. This CDR3 spans 14 amino acids. CDR3 residues: CASSLWSSTETQYF. The CDR3 DNA follows: TGTGCCAGCAGCTTGTGGTCCTCGACGGAGACCCAGTACTTC.

The chain employs TRBV12-5 and TRBJ2-7; possibly TRBD1 for D (5 bases). CDR3 length: 17 residues. The germline V and J ends were trimmed by 4 bases and 3 bases, with 22 bases remaining between them. CDR1 and CDR2 from the germline V gene are LGHNT and FRNRAP. Written as DNA, the CDR3 is TGTGCTAGTGGTTGGGATCTAGACAGCAAGAGGATCTACGAGCAGTACTTC. Translated: CASGWDLDSKRIYEQYF.

This chain connects TRBV13 to TRBJ2-7; no clear D. CDR1 is PRHDT, CDR2 FYEKMQ, per germline (reference sequence). V dropped 7 bases and J dropped 1 base, with 11 bases sitting between them. The CDR3 extends over 13 amino acids. CDR3 region: CASTRRVSYEQYF. The CDR3 DNA sequence: TGTGCCAGCACCCGAAGAGTTTCCTACGAGCAGTACTTC.

This clone was seen a few times. This chain uses TRBV27 with TRBJ2-4; tentatively, D is TRBD2 (6 bases). Trimming removed 6 bases from V and 8 bases from J, with 14 bases in between. This CDR3 region has 13 residues. From germline, CDR1 is MNHEY and CDR2 SMNVEV (reference sequence). The CDR3: CASREWGGDIQYF. The CDR3 region has the DNA TGTGCCAGCAGAGAGTGGGGAGGAGACATTCAGTACTTC.

This clone has more than one count but fewer than ten. CDR3 nucleotides: TGTGCCAGCAGCTTAGCAGGGTATGGTCAGCCCCAGCATTTT. Its translation: CASSLAGYGQPQHF. V and J are TRBV7-9 and TRBJ1-5; D unresolved. The CDR3 runs to 14 residues. Germline loops: CDR1 SEHNR, CDR2 FQNEAQ (reference sequence). Trimming stripped 0 bases from V and 6 bases from J, with 9 bases between.

V gene TRBV18 combines with J gene TRBJ2-5; 8 bases match TRBD1. The CDR3 has 15 residues. J lost 2 bases, V lost 3 bases, and 5 bases had no gene match. Germline V gene lookup returns CDR1 KGHSH and CDR2 LQKENI. The CDR3: CASSPGTGNQETQYF. The CDR3 nucleotides are TGTGCCAGCTCACCCGGGACAGGAAATCAAGAGACCCAGTACTTC.

The J gene is TRBJ2-3, the V gene TRBV7-9; D might be TRBD1 or TRBD2, each matching 6 bases. Germline V gene sequence: CDR1 SEHNR, CDR2 FQNEAQ (reference sequence). Between the trimmed V and J ends, which lost 5 bases and 2 bases, there was a span of 14 bases. This CDR3 has 15 amino acids. CDR3 nucleotide sequence: TGTGCCAGCAGCCTCCGGGCGGGACACACAGATACGCAGTATTTT. Amino acid sequence: CASSLRAGHTDTQYF.

This clone has just a few counts. The chain employs TRBV15 and TRBJ2-1; TRBD1 matches 7 bases. The CDR3 has 13 residues. V trimming: 1 base; J trimming: 10 bases; junction bases outside the gene matches: 4. Per germline, CDR1 LNHNV and CDR2 YYDKDF (reference sequence). The CDR3: CATSRVRDSEQFF. The CDR3, as DNA: TGTGCCACCAGCAGAGTCCGGGACAGCGAGCAGTTCTTC.

The V gene is TRBV7-9, the J gene TRBJ1-1; D is unclear. Trimming took 2 bases from V and 1 from J, leaving 8 bases between them. This CDR3 is built from 14 residues. Germline V gene data show CDR1 as SEHNR and CDR2 as FQNEAQ (reference sequence). CDR3 sequence (DNA): TGTGCCAGCAGCTTAAGAGCGCGGAACACTGAAGCTTTCTTT. Translation gives CASSLRARNTEAFF.

There are many counts of this clone. The genes are TRBV4-3 and TRBJ2-7; D unresolved. V shed 1 base and J shed 0 bases, with 7 bases lying between them. This CDR3 is built from 14 residues. Germline lookup yields CDR1 LGHNA and CDR2 YSLEER. In DNA, the CDR3 is TGCGCCAGCAGCCAAGCACAGAGCTCCTACGAGCAGTACTTC. Its translation: CASSQAQSSYEQYF.

The chain carries TRBV18 and TRBJ1-1; 7 positions match TRBD1. V dropped 3 bases and J dropped 5; count of bases not matched to a gene: 6. The CDR3 is 14 residues long. Germline values: CDR1 KGHSH, CDR2 LQKENI. CDR3 in DNA: TGTGCCAGCTCACCCACAGGGGCAAAAACTGAAGCTTTCTTT. It translates to CASSPTGAKTEAFF.

The V and J genes are TRBV5-1 and TRBJ2-3; 7 nucleotides line up with TRBD2. V lost 5 bases, J lost 2 bases, and 5 bases stayed unmatched. This CDR3 has 14 residues. In germline, CDR1 is SGHRS, CDR2 YFSETQ. In nucleotides, the CDR3 is TGCGCCAGCAGAACAAGCGGGATCACAGATACGCAGTATTTT. Protein sequence: CASRTSGITDTQYF.

The gene calls are TRBV28 and TRBJ2-3; D is perhaps TRBD2 (7 bases). V lost 4 bases, J lost 4 bases, and 18 bases lay in between. Germline CDR1 MDHEN, CDR2 SYDVKM. The CDR3 consists of 16 residues. CDR3 sequence: CASSSPGEGGPDTQYF. The CDR3 nucleotides are TGTGCCAGCAGTTCCCCCGGGGAGGGGGGCCCAGATACGCAGTATTTT. Full variable domain (remainder filled in from reference TRBV28 and TRBJ2-3): DVKVTQSSRYLVKRTGEKVFLECVQDMDHENMFWYRQDPGLGLRLIYFSYDVKMKEKGDIPEGYSVSREKKERFSLILESASTNQTSMYLCASSSPGEGGPDTQYFGPGTRLTVL.

The rearrangement uses TRBV15 and TRBJ2-1, with D possibly being TRBD1 (5 bases). The CDR3 runs 17 residues. The V end lost 1 base, the J end lost 0 bases, and 13 bases lay between the germline ends. The germline gives CDR1 LNHNV, CDR2 YYDKDF (reference sequence). The CDR3 nucleotides are TGTGCCACCAGCAGAGTCAAGGGGAAGAGCTCCTACAATGAGCAGTTCTTC. Encoded protein: CATSRVKGKSSYNEQFF.

This clone has a handful of counts. The chain joins TRBV29-1 to TRBJ1-1, with D possibly matching TRBD1 (6 bases). Germline V lookup: CDR1 SQVTM, CDR2 ANQGSEA. V shed 3 bases and J shed 3 bases, with 14 bases lying between them. There are 14 residues in the CDR3. CDR3 in DNA: TGCAGCGTTGATGATACAGGGACCTACACTGAAGCTTTCTTT. This codes for CSVDDTGTYTEAFF.

This clone was recorded a few times. The chain employs TRBV27 and TRBJ1-2; 9 bases match TRBD1. CDR1 and CDR2 (germline): MNHEY, SMNVEV (reference sequence). This CDR3 spans 14 amino acids. J lost 8 bases, V lost 6 bases, and 10 bases had no gene match. The CDR3 sequence: CASRQSGQGLGYTF. CDR3 bases: TGTGCCAGCAGGCAATCCGGACAGGGGTTGGGCTACACCTTC.

The CDR3 coding sequence is TGTGCCAGCAGCTTGTCCGCCAGTCGTGTCACTGAAGCTTTCTTT. This encodes CASSLSASRVTEAFF. This chain connects TRBV5-4 to TRBJ1-1; D is uncertain. Germline CDR1 SGHNT, CDR2 YYREEE (reference sequence). V was shortened by 1 base and J by 4 bases, with 14 bases between the two germline ends. The CDR3 totals 15 residues.